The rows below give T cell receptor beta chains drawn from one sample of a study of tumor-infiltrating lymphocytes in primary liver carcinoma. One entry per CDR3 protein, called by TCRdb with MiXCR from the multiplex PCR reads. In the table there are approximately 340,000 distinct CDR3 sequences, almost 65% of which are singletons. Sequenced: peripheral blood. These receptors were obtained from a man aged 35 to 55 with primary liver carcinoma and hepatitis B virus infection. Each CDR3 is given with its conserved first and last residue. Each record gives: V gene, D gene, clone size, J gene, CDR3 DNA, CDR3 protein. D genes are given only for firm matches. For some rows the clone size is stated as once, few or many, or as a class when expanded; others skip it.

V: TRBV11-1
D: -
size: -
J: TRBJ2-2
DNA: TGTGCCAGGAGCTTTGACCTGGACGGGGAGCTGTTTTTT
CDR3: CARSFDLDGELFF

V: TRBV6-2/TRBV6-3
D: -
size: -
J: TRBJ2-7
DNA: TGTGCCAGCAGTAAATCGGGACGGCCGTCGGGACGCATCGGCTCCTACGAGCAGTACTTC
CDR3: CASSKSGRPSGRIGSYEQYF

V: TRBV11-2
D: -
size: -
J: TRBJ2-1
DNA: TGTGCCAGCAGCCTGGGGCCGGGTATCTCCTACTATGAGCAGTTCTTC
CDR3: CASSLGPGISYYEQFF

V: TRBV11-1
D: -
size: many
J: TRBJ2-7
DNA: TGTGCCAGCAGCTTAGCATGGGGGAGCCACGAGCAGTACTTC
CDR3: CASSLAWGSHEQYF

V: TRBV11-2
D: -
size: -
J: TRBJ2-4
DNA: TGTGCCAGCAGCGAAACTCGGGGGGCGGTGAGGTACTTC
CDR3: CASSETRGAVRYF

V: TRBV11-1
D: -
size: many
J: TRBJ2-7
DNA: TGTGCCAGCAGCCGGGACTCCCACTCCTACGAGCAGTACTTC
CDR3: CASSRDSHSYEQYF

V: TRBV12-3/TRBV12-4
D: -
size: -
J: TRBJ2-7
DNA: TGTGCCAGCGGGGACGGGCACGAGCAGTACTTC
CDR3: CASGDGHEQYF

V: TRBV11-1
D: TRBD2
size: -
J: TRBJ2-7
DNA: TGTGCCAGTAGCTTGTTAGCGGGAGGAATCTACGAGCAGTGCTTC
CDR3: CASSLLAGGIYEQCF

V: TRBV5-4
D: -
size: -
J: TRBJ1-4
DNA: TGTGCCAGCAGCTGGAAGGGGGGGGCGCGGAGGGAAAAACTGTTTTTT
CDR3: CASSWKGGARREKLFF

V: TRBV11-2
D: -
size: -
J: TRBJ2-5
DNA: TGTGCCAGCGGTCTTAGCGGTAGCTCCTACAATGAGCGGTTCTTC
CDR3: CASGLSGSSYNERFF

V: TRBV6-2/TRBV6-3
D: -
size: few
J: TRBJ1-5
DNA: TGTGCCAGCAGCGACAGAATCAATCAGCCCCAGCATTTT
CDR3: CASSDRINQPQHF

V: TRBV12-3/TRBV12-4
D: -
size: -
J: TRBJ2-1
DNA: TGTACCAGCAGGCCGGTATTGGACAATGAGCAGTTCTTC
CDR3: CTSRPVLDNEQFF

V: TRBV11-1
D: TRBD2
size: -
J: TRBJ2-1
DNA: TGTGCCAGCAGCTCCGCCGTGACTAGCGAGCTAGGTGAGCAGTTCTTC
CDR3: CASSSAVTSELGEQFF

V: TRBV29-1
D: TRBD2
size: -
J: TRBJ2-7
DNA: TGCAGCGTTCATCAGGGAGGGGACGAGCAGTACTTC
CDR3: CSVHQGGDEQYF

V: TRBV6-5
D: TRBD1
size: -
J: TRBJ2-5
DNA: TGTGCCAGCAGGATGGGACAGGGAGGGGGAGAGACCCAGTACTTC
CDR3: CASRMGQGGGETQYF

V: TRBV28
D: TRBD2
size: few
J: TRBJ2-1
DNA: TGTGCCAGCAGCTCCCGGACTAGCGGCAACAATGAGCAGTTCTTC
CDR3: CASSSRTSGNNEQFF

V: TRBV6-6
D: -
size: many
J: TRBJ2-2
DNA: TGTGCCAGCGCCCCCGCATCCTCTCCGGGCAGAGTGAACACCGGGGAGCTGTTTTTT
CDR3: CASAPASSPGRVNTGELFF

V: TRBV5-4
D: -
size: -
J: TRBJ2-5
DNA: TGTGCCAGCAGCTTGGCGGGAACACAAGGGACCCAGTACTTC
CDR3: CASSLAGTQGTQYF

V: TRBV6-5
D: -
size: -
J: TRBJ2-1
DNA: TGTGCCAGCAGTTACAACAGGGCTAATAATGAGCAGTTCTTC
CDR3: CASSYNRANNEQFF

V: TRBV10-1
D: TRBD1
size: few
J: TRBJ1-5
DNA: TGCGCCAGCAAGCAGGGGACAGAGATTATGTATAGCAATCAGCCCCAGCATTTT
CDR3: CASKQGTEIMYSNQPQHF

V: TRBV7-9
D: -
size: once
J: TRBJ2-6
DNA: TGTGCCAGCAGCATCCCAACCCTTGGTTCTGGGGCCAAAGTCCTGACTTTC
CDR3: CASSIPTLGSGAKVLTF

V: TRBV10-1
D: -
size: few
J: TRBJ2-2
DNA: TGCGCCAGCAGTTCAGAGGTCCTGGACGGGGAGCTGTTTTTT
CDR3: CASSSEVLDGELFF

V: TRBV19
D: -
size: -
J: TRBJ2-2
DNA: TGTGCCTGTAGTATCGGGACAAGGACCGGGGAGCTGTTTTTT
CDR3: CACSIGTRTGELFF

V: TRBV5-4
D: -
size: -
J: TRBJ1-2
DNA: TGTGTCAGCAGCTTGGCTGGCGTAAACTATGACTACACCTTC
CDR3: CVSSLAGVNYDYTF

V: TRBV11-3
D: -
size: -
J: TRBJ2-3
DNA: TGTGCCAGCAGCTGGACCCGGGGCGATACACAGTATTTT
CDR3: CASSWTRGDTQYF

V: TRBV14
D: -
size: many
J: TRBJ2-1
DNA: TGTGCCAGCAGCCAAGGTTTTGGGTGGGGGAATGAGCAGTTCTTC
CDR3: CASSQGFGWGNEQFF

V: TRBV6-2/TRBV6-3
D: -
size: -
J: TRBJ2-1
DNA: TGTGCCAGCAGTTACAGACAGGACGGTGGGCAGTTTTTC
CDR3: CASSYRQDGGQFF

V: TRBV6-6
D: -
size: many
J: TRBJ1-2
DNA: TGTGCCAGCAGTTATCCGGGCCTGTGGGGCTACACCTTC
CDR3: CASSYPGLWGYTF

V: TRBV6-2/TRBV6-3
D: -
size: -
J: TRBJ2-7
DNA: TGTGACAGCAGACGGGGGTCCCCCTACGAGCAGTACTTC
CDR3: CDSRRGSPYEQYF

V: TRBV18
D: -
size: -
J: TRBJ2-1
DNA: TGTGCCAGCTGTCCCGACTTAAACAATGAGCAGTTCTTC
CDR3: CASCPDLNNEQFF

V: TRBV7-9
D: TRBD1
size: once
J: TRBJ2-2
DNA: TGTGCCAGCAGCTTCGGACAGGGCGGGCTGTTTTTT
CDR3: CASSFGQGGLFF

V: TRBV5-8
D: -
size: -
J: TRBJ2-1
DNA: TGTGCCAGCAGCCCCGGACTTTTTCTGAGCTCCTACAATGAGCAGTTCTTC
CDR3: CASSPGLFLSSYNEQFF

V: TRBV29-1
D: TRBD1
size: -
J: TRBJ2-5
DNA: TGCAGCGGGAAACAGGGGGTTAAAGAGACCCAGTACTTC
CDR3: CSGKQGVKETQYF

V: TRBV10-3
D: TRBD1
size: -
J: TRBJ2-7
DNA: TGTGCCATCAGACCCGGGACAGGTTCCAACGAGCAGTACTTC
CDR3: CAIRPGTGSNEQYF

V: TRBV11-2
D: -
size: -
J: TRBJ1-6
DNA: TGTGCCAGCAGTTTAAGTGGGAAATCACCCCTCCACTTT
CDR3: CASSLSGKSPLHF

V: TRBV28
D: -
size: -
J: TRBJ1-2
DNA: TGTGCCAGCAACCCCGTCCTCCGGGGAAGTGGCTACACCTTC
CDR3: CASNPVLRGSGYTF

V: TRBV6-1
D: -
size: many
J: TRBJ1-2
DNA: TGTGCCAGCAGTGAAGCTAGGAGTGGTGGCTACACCTTC
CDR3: CASSEARSGGYTF

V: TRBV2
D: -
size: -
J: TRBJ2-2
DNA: TGTGCCAGCAGGAGGGACCAGTACTCCGGGGAGCTGTTTTTT
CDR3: CASRRDQYSGELFF

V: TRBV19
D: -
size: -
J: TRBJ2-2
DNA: TGTGCCAGTAGTATAGCCCCCCCGGGCACCGGGGAGCTGTTTTTT
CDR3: CASSIAPPGTGELFF

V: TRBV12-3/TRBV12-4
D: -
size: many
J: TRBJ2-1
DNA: TGTGCCAGCAGTCTTGCGGGAACTGGCAGTCAAGAGCAGTTCTTC
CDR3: CASSLAGTGSQEQFF

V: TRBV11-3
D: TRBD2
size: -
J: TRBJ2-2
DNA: TGTGCCAGCACCTTCGGACTAGCGGGAGTCGACACAGGGGAGCTGTTTTTT
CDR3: CASTFGLAGVDTGELFF

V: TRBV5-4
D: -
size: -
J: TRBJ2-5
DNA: TGTGCCAGCAGCTTGGTTGGGGAGACCAAGTACTTC
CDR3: CASSLVGETKYF

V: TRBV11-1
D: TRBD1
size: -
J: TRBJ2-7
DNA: TGTGTCGGCAGCTCCGAGGGGGCGGAGGACGAGCAGTACTTC
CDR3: CVGSSEGAEDEQYF

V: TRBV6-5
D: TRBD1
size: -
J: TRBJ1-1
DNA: TGTGCCAGCAGGCGACAGGGAGACACTGAAGCTTTCTTT
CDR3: CASRRQGDTEAFF

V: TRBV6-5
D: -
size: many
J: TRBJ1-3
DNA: TGTGCCAGCAGCCGCGACGGACGATCTGGAAACACCATATATTTT
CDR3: CASSRDGRSGNTIYF

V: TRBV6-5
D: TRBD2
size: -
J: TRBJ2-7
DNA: TGTGCCAGCAGCCTCGAGTCTCGTAAAGCGGGGCCCTCCTACGAGCAGTACTTC
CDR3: CASSLESRKAGPSYEQYF

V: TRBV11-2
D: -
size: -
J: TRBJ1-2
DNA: TGTGCCAGCAGCTCCTCGATTAACTATGGCTGCACCTTC
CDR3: CASSSSINYGCTF

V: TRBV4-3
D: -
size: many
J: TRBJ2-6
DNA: TGCGCCAGCAGCCAAGCTCTCTCTGGGGCCAACGTCCTGACTTTC
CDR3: CASSQALSGANVLTF

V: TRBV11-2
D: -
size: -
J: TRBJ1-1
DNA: TGTGCCAGCAGCTTAGTGACAGACAGCCCGGGGGGAGAAGCTTTCTTT
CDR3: CASSLVTDSPGGEAFF

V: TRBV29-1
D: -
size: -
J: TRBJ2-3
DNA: TGCAACGTTGAGGACCGCACAGATACGCAATATTTT
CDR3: CNVEDRTDTQYF

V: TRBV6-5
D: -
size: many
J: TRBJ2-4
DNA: TGTGCCAGCAGTTACTCTGAAGGGGCCTCTAAAAACATTCAGTACTTC
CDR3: CASSYSEGASKNIQYF

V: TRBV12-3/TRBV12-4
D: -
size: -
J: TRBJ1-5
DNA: TGTGCCAACAGCCGTGGACTGAGCAATCAGCCCCAGCATTTT
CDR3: CANSRGLSNQPQHF

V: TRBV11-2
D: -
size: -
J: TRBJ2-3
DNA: TGTGCCAGCAGCTCGACACATGATAAGCAGTATTTT
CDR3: CASSSTHDKQYF

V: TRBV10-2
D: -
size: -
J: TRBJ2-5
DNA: TGCGCCAGCAGTGAGTCGGGGACAACTCCTATCGGGGGTTCGGAGGCCCAGTACTTC
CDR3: CASSESGTTPIGGSEAQYF

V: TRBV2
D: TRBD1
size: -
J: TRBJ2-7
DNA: TGTGCCAGCAGTACGACAGGGTATATTTACGAGCAGTACTTC
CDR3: CASSTTGYIYEQYF

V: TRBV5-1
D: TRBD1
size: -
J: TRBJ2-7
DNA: TGCCCCAGCAGCTCTCGACAGGGTAGCTCCTACGAGCAATATTTC
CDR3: CPSSSRQGSSYEQYF

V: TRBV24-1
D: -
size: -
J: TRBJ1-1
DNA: TGTGCCACTTCCCGGCAGGGCGAAGCTTTCTTT
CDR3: CATSRQGEAFF

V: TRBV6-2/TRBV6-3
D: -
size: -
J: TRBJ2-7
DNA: TGTGCCAGCAGTTACTCGACCAGGAGTTGGCAGTACTTC
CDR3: CASSYSTRSWQYF

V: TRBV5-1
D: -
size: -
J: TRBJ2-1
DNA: TGCGCCAGCAGCTTGGTACCGGAAGAGGGTAATGAGCAGTTCTTC
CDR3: CASSLVPEEGNEQFF

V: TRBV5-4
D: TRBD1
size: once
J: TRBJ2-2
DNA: TGTGTCAGCAGGGATGGACAGGGGGGGTCCGGGGAGCTGTTTTTT
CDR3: CVSRDGQGGSGELFF